This TCR beta chain was identified in a study of blood T cell repertoires in COVID-19. Profiled with immunoSEQ multiplex PCR; TCRdb holds only in-frame clones, not every one. The top ten hold about 10% of the sample, which has about 150,000 clones, 70% to 85% seen once. Germline V gene lookup returns CDR1 SGHTA and CDR2 FQGTGA. V lost 3 bases to trimming and J lost 5 bases, with 8 bases between them. The length of the CDR3 is 12 residues. The receptor was derived from a man in his fifties or sixties who had recovered from COVID-19. The J gene is TRBJ2-7, the V gene TRBV7-3; D is possibly TRBD1 (6 bases). Sequencing was done on a sample of PBMCs or T cells enriched from blood (not recorded which). The DNA for the CDR3 is TGTGCCAGCAGCTTGGGGGCCGACGAGCAGTACTTC. Its protein product is CASSLGADEQYF.